The 29 T cell receptor beta chains listed next were all sequenced from one sample in a study of CD8+CD57+ T cells in acquired aplastic anemia. Sequencing was done on patients that had shown CD8+CD57+ cell expansion by flow cytometry. Profiles of TCR beta VDJ and CDR3 were generated from a genomic DNA template. TCRdb processed the reads anew with MiXCR; each CDR3 protein has one entry. The sample consists of some 200,000 distinct CDR3 sequences, more than 55% of them appearing once. Sequencing was done on a sample of sorted CD4+, CD8+, or CD8+CD57+ T cells (not recorded which) from PBMCs. Receptor source: a human donor with aplastic anemia.

The chain employs TRBV15 and TRBJ1-1, with D perhaps TRBD1 (5 bases). V shed 3 bases and J shed 6 bases, with 11 bases lying between them. The CDR3 is made up of 13 amino acids. CDR1 is LNHNV and CDR2 is YYDKDF in the germline V gene (reference sequence). This chain's CDR3 is CATSRRGTAEAFF. CDR3 nucleotides: TGTGCCACCAGCAGGAGGGGCACGGCTGAAGCTTTCTTT. Using reference TRBV15 and TRBJ1-1 for the parts outside the CDR3, the full variable domain is DAMVIQNPRYQVTQFGKPVTLSCSQTLNHNVMYWYQQKSSQAPKLLFHYYDKDFNNEADTPDNFQSRRPNTSFCFLDIRSPGLGDTAMYLCATSRRGTAEAFFGQGTRLTVV.

The V and J genes are TRBV7-3 and TRBJ2-5, with unresolved D. Trimming took off 1 base at V and 5 bases at J, with 5 bases between the two ends. Germline V gene lookup returns CDR1 SGHTA and CDR2 FQGTGA. The CDR3 is 12 residues long. The CDR3: CASSLSWETQYF. The CDR3, as DNA: TGTGCCAGCAGCTTAAGTTGGGAGACCCAGTACTTC.

The chain uses TRBV20-1 and TRBJ1-1; 7 bases line up with TRBD1. The V segment lost 5 bases and the J segment 1 base; nucleotides outside the gene matches: 10. Germline V gene lookup returns CDR1 DFQATT and CDR2 SNEGSKA (reference sequence). This CDR3 region has 15 residues. The DNA for the CDR3 is TGCAGTGCTCAGGGGAGGGACAGACCGAACACTGAAGCTTTCTTT. Translation: CSAQGRDRPNTEAFF.

As regards this clonotype: The junction departs from the called germline gene at one end, perhaps through a read error. This rearrangement joins TRBV7-3 to TRBJ2-7; perhaps TRBD2 as D (5 bases). This CDR3 is built from 14 residues. Germline loops: CDR1 SGHTA, CDR2 FQGTGA. The CDR3 loop is CALALLSAPYEQCF. DNA for the CDR3: TGTGCCCTAGCACTACTATCGGCTCCCTACGAGCAGTGCTTC. The whole variable domain, remainder taken from reference TRBV7-3 and TRBJ2-7, is GAGVSQTPSNKVTEKGKYVELRCDPISGHTALYWYRQSLGQGPEFLIYFQGTGAADDSGLPNDRFFAVRPEGSVSTLKIQRTERGDSAVYLCALALLSAPYEQCFGPGTRLTVT.

This chain links TRBV7-7 with TRBJ2-7; D is possibly TRBD1 or TRBD2 (7 bases each). The germline V gene has CDR1 SSHAT and CDR2 FNYEAQ (reference sequence). The CDR3 is 17 amino acids. V lost 3 bases to trimming and J lost 3 bases, with 21 bases between them. CDR3 bases: TGTGCCAGCAGCTTTAGGGCCTGGGAGGGGACAGTCTACGAGCAGTACTTC. Translating it yields CASSFRAWEGTVYEQYF. Based on the CDR3 plus reference TRBV7-7 and TRBJ2-7, the full variable domain is GAGVSQSPRYKVTKRGQDVTLRCDPISSHATLYWYQQALGQGPEFLTYFNYEAQPDKSGLPSDRFSAERPEGSISTLTIQRTEQRDSAMYRCASSFRAWEGTVYEQYFGPGTRLTVT.

This chain joins TRBV6-4 and TRBJ2-3; 9 bases agree with TRBD2. Germline V gene sequence: CDR1 MRHNA, CDR2 SNTAGT. V lost 0 bases and J lost 5; bases outside the gene matches: 6. The CDR3 is made up of 16 amino acids. The chain's CDR3 is CASSDSSGRKGDTQYF. CDR3 DNA: TGTGCCAGCAGTGACTCTAGCGGGAGAAAGGGAGATACGCAGTATTTT.

The rearrangement joins TRBV10-3 to TRBJ2-7; D may be TRBD2 (7 bases). CDR1 is ENHRY, CDR2 SYGVKD, per germline. Trimming cost V 10 bases and J 5 bases, with 24 bases left between them. CDR3 length: 15 residues. The CDR3 spells CASNQVGGAKNEQYF. CDR3 coding DNA: TGTGCCAGCAATCAGGTGGGGGGGGCCAAGAACGAGCAGTACTTC.

This clonotype was detected ten times or more. J is TRBJ1-2 and V is TRBV6-4, with TRBD1 matching over 8 bases. This CDR3 spans 15 amino acids. V shed 6 bases and J 4 bases; nucleotides not matched to a gene: 10. The germline V gene encodes CDR1 MRHNA and CDR2 SNTAGT. CDR3 coding DNA: TGTGCCAGCAGCCAAACGTCGACAGGGGTCTATGGCTACACCTTC. Translation gives CASSQTSTGVYGYTF.

In this sample, this clonotype turned up a few times. The chain has TRBV15 and TRBJ1-2; unclear D gene. The CDR3 sequence is 15 residues long. V dropped 0 bases and J dropped 0 bases, with 8 bases sitting between them. From germline, CDR1 is LNHNV and CDR2 YYDKDF (reference sequence). The CDR3 sequence is CATSRDRSANYGYTF. In DNA form, the CDR3 reads TGTGCCACCAGCAGAGATCGTTCAGCTAACTATGGCTACACCTTC.

This clonotype has more than one count but fewer than ten. The chain uses TRBV9 and TRBJ2-5; D gene unclear. The CDR3 has 13 residues. The germline V gene encodes CDR1 SGDLS and CDR2 YYNGEE. The germline V and J ends were trimmed by 0 bases and 5 bases, with 8 bases remaining between them. The CDR3 is CASSVGFRETQYF. DNA of the CDR3: TGTGCCAGCAGCGTAGGTTTCAGGGAGACCCAGTACTTC.

The chain is built from TRBV5-5 and TRBJ2-7; D not resolved. The CDR3 runs 14 residues. V was trimmed by 2 bases and J by 3 bases, leaving 12 bases between them. The germline CDR1 and CDR2 sequences are SGHKS and YYEKEE (reference sequence). CDR3 DNA sequence: TGTGCCAGCAGCTTCCGCCCACGGAGCTACGAGCAGTACTTC. It is translated as CASSFRPRSYEQYF.

This clonotype was seen once. The J gene is TRBJ1-3, the V gene TRBV10-3, with D possibly being TRBD1 (5 bases). The germline V gene has CDR1 ENHRY and CDR2 SYGVKD. The V and J ends lost 9 bases and 4 bases respectively, with 13 bases between them. The length of the CDR3 is 13 residues. The CDR3: CAIAGGAGNTIYF. The CDR3, as DNA: TGTGCCATAGCCGGGGGAGCCGGAAACACCATATATTTT.

This clonotype appeared a single time. This rearrangement joins TRBV12-3 or TRBV12-4 to TRBJ2-7, with 8 bases that match TRBD2. This CDR3 has 14 amino acids. Trimming removed 3 bases from V and 2 bases from J; junction bases left unmatched: 3. CDR3 nucleotides: TGTGCCAGCAGTTTCGGGGGGGCGGCCTACGAGCAGTACTTC. As protein: CASSFGGAAYEQYF.

Many counts were recorded for this clonotype. The chain has TRBV9 and TRBJ2-1; D not certain. CDR3 length: 14 amino acids. Germline values: CDR1 SGDLS, CDR2 YYNGEE. Trimming removed 4 bases from V and 7 bases from J, with 15 bases in between. CDR3 bases: TGTGCCAGCAGCCCCTGGGATAGAATTAATGAGCAGTTCTTC. This sequence encodes CASSPWDRINEQFF.

The chain joins TRBV7-9 to TRBJ2-3; 8 bases are shared with TRBD1. The length of the CDR3 is 16 residues. Germline V CDR1 and CDR2: SEHNR, FQNEAQ (reference sequence). V was clipped by 3 bases and J by 2 bases; unmatched bases: 7. This CDR3 reads CASSLSQGALTDTQYF. The CDR3 region has the DNA TGTGCCAGCAGCTTGAGTCAGGGGGCTCTCACAGATACGCAGTATTTT.

V and J are TRBV27 and TRBJ2-5, with D possibly TRBD2 on 6 matching bases. The length of the CDR3 is 15 residues. Germline V gene data show CDR1 as MNHEY and CDR2 as SMNVEV (reference sequence). Trimming stripped 5 bases from V and 1 base from J, with 14 bases between. The CDR3 DNA sequence: TGTGCCAGCAGTGGACGAACCGGGGGCCAAGAGACCCAGTACTTC. Encoded protein: CASSGRTGGQETQYF.

This clonotype was seen at least ten times. The chain combines TRBV3-1 with TRBJ2-7; possible D gene TRBD1, 6 bases. Germline CDR1 and CDR2: LGHDT and YNNKEL (reference sequence). There are 14 residues in the CDR3. Trimming removed 1 base at V and 3 bases at J, with 10 bases between. CDR3 sequence reads: CASSQVGGNYEQYF. The CDR3 DNA reads TGTGCCAGCAGCCAAGTAGGGGGAAACTACGAGCAGTACTTC.

The chain uses TRBV7-3 and TRBJ1-1; D is undetermined. Germline loops: CDR1 SGHTA, CDR2 FQGTGA. V lost 3 bases and J lost 1, with 9 bases in between. The CDR3 extends over 14 amino acids. The CDR3 bases are TGTGCCAGCAGCTTTACCCCCCAGAACACTGAAGCTTTCTTT. Amino acid sequence: CASSFTPQNTEAFF.

The chain links TRBV7-9 to TRBJ1-1, with D perhaps matching TRBD1 (6 bases). Germline values: CDR1 SEHNR, CDR2 FQNEAQ (reference sequence). V lost 5 bases to trimming and J lost 1 base, with 8 bases between them. The CDR3 consists of 13 residues. As DNA, the CDR3 is TGTGCCAGCAGCCGGGACAAGAACACTGAAGCTTTCTTT. Translated: CASSRDKNTEAFF.

The CDR3 loop reads CASRATRTLDTQYF. CDR3 sequence (DNA): TGCGCCAGCAGAGCCACGAGAACGTTAGATACGCAGTATTTT. The V call is TRBV4-1, the J call TRBJ2-3; D call uncertain. Per germline, CDR1 MGHRA and CDR2 YSYEKL. V shed 6 bases and J shed 5 bases, with 15 bases lying between them. The CDR3 has 14 residues.

This rearrangement joins TRBV24-1 to TRBJ2-1; 7 positions agree with TRBD1. Trimming cost V 6 bases and J 7 bases; bases outside gene matches: 8. Per germline, CDR1 KGHDR and CDR2 SFDVKD. The CDR3 covers 14 residues. The chain's CDR3 is CATSRRQGRNEQFF. The CDR3 nucleotides read TGTGCCACCAGTAGGAGACAGGGAAGGAATGAGCAGTTCTTC.

This clonotype was detected many times. The CDR3 loop reads CASSVLGTVQEAFF. The CDR3 bases are TGTGCCAGCAGCGTATTGGGGACAGTCCAAGAAGCTTTCTTT. The rearrangement uses TRBV9 and TRBJ1-1; 7 nucleotides match TRBD1. CDR3 length: 14 amino acids. After removal of 1 base from V and 8 bases from J, the junction contained 8 bases not matched to a gene. CDR1 SGDLS and CDR2 YYNGEE come from the germline V gene.

J is TRBJ2-7 and V is TRBV15; 11 bases line up with TRBD2. Germline trimming cut 6 bases from V and 7 bases from J; bases unmatched to any gene: 14. This CDR3 region has 16 residues. Germline CDR1 LNHNV, CDR2 YYDKDF (reference sequence). In DNA form, the CDR3 reads TGTGCCACCAGTGCTTCAATAGCGGGGGGGCCGGGGGAGCAGTACTTC. Its protein is CATSASIAGGPGEQYF.

The chain recombines TRBV5-6 with TRBJ2-7; TRBD1 aligns across 10 bases. Germline V gives CDR1 SGHDT, CDR2 YYEEEE. The CDR3 spans 16 residues. The J segment lost 3 bases and the V segment lost 0 bases, leaving 6 bases of the junction unmatched. The CDR3 coding sequence is TGTGCCAGCAGCTTGGGGGGGACAGGGGCCTTCTACGAGCAGTACTTC. Residues: CASSLGGTGAFYEQYF.

The chain links TRBV20-1 to TRBJ2-7; D is ambiguous. The V end was cut by 0 bases, the J end by 3 bases, with 15 bases between. Germline values: CDR1 DFQATT, CDR2 SNEGSKA (reference sequence). CDR3 length equals 15 residues. Here the CDR3 reads CSARDLASTFYEQYF. DNA of the CDR3: TGCAGTGCTAGAGATCTGGCCAGCACATTCTACGAGCAGTACTTC.

The chain combines TRBV5-8 with TRBJ2-7; D ambiguous. CDR3 length equals 18 residues. Looked up from germline, CDR1 is SGHTS and CDR2 is YDEGEE. The V and J ends lost 2 bases and 3 bases respectively, with 24 bases between them. CDR3 region: CASSLGPDEWYWIYEQYF. In DNA, the CDR3 is TGTGCCAGCAGCTTAGGACCAGATGAATGGTACTGGATCTACGAGCAGTACTTC. Combining the CDR3 with reference TRBV5-8 and TRBJ2-7 gives the whole variable domain EAGVTQSPTHLIKTRGQQATLRCSPISGHTSVYWYQQALGLGLQFLLWYDEGEERNRGNFPPRFSGRQFPNYSSELNVNALELEDSALYLCASSLGPDEWYWIYEQYFGPGTRLTVT.

The chain combines TRBV5-1 with TRBJ1-2; 9 bases map to TRBD1. Germline CDR1 reads SGHRS; CDR2 reads YFSETQ. The V and J ends lost 2 bases and 4 bases, in that order; junction bases with no gene match: 9. The CDR3 is made up of 16 amino acids. The CDR3 region is CASSFNTGGGSYGYTF. CDR3 DNA sequence: TGCGCCAGCAGCTTTAACACAGGGGGCGGATCCTATGGCTACACCTTC.

The table lists this clonotype with many counts. The chain joins TRBV9 to TRBJ1-5; D not resolved. Trimming took off 0 bases at V and 9 bases at J, with 10 bases between the two ends. There are 13 residues in the CDR3. Germline-derived CDR1 and CDR2 are SGDLS and YYNGEE. In nucleotides, the CDR3 is TGTGCCAGCAGCGTAGGGGTAATAGGGCCCCAGCATTTT. It yields the protein CASSVGVIGPQHF.

This clonotype was seen only a few times. The chain carries TRBV20-1 and TRBJ1-4; TRBD1 might be the D (5 bases). The CDR3 runs to 14 residues. Looked up from germline, CDR1 is DFQATT and CDR2 is SNEGSKA (reference sequence). V lost 0 bases and J 8 bases, leaving 13 bases between the germline ends. In DNA form, the CDR3 reads TGCAGTGCTAGAGAGGGGGTGTCAGGGGAAAAACTGTTTTTT. Encoded protein: CSAREGVSGEKLFF.